The subject of this entry is one T cell receptor beta chain. Its antigen is still unknown. Germline-derived CDR1 and CDR2 are SNHLY and FYNNEI. With 8 bases removed from V and 5 bases from J, the gap between germline ends came to 10 bases. The CDR3 has 12 amino acids. The sample originates from a study of early stage breast cancer tumors. Whole-study results and caveats: Blood repertoires resembled normal breast more than tumor.

The protocol was immunoSEQ multiplex PCR, while the TCRdb copy is restricted to in-frame clones and leaves out a portion. The sample contains roughly 21,000 clones, 60% to 85% of which appear only once. The rearrangement uses TRBV2 and TRBJ2-1; D is ambiguous. The receptor comes from a person between 60 and 69 years old with breast cancer. The sequenced sample consisted of blood. The CDR3 sequence is CASLTQNNEQFF. The CDR3 bases are TGTGCCAGCTTGACCCAGAACAATGAGCAGTTCTTC.